This record covers a single T cell receptor (beta chain). In its sample, this clone was seen once. Its antigen is still unknown. No much larger clonotype is one base removed from it; base qualities were not supplied. These data belong to a study of shared clonotypes between healthy human individuals (dated by TCRdb to about 2020). General notes on the study: A couple of women and a few men aged 18 to 49 years were included in the cohort. For each donor, CD4 naive and CD4 memory were each run on three plates, CD8 naive on two plates, and CD8 memory on one plate. Blood TCR repertoires of several healthy adults were deeply sequenced to estimate repertoire size and the extent of clonotype sharing between individuals. To increase sequencing depth and limit assay-specific biases, TCR repertoire library preparation and sequencing were carried out by different laboratories using diverse techniques. Leukapheresis yielded between about 0.94 and 10 billion PBMCs per donor.

Taken from cysteine to phenylalanine, the CDR3 has 16 residues. The CDR3 DNA has 48 bases and is translated from base 1. Sequences SGDLS (CDR1) and YYNGEE (CDR2) are obtained from the germline V gene. V and J lose 0 bases and 0 bases, and a span of 12 bases separates them. Using the deep immunoSEQ assay, TCR CDR3 regions were amplified from genomic DNA by multiplex PCR. Extracted genomic DNA from each cell subset was distributed evenly across all wells of several immunoSEQ 96-well plates, and each plate was treated as a replicate. For sorted subsets, around 200 ng genomic DNA, equal to about 30,000 T cell genomes, was loaded into each replicate PCR. Purified libraries were measured with a Qubit 3.0 fluorometer, size-checked on a Bioanalyzer 2100, and measured again with the KAPA Library Quantification kit. A separate single-read 150-cycle Illumina NextSeq 550 flow cell was used to sequence each immunoSEQ 96-well plate. The source study handled its data this way. Because only junctional sequences without quality scores were contained in the immunoSEQ output, filtering matching that applied to full-length reads could not be performed. To assign V/J genes and CDR3, sequences were annotated against IMGT germline references using PyIR, a Python wrapper for IgBLAST v1.9. Reads with weak V/J assignments (E-value above 1e-6), missing CDR3, stop codons, out-of-frame junctions, or ambiguous translated residues were removed. V3J clonotypes were defined as sequences sharing the same inferred V gene, J gene, and CDR3 amino acid sequence. Percentage overlap between repertoires was computed as shared unique clonotypes divided by the size of the smaller repertoire. Repertoire richness was assessed with RTK rarefaction, the Chao1 estimator, and Recon v2.1 estimates of unobserved clonotypes. Generation probabilities were computed with OLGA for all TCRbeta clonotypes obtained by the gDNA method from several donors. TCRdb re-hosts the immuneACCESS table, in-frame sequences only. Its copies lack some clones; in the studies checked, an unresolved V gene accounts for under half of them, and the cause for the rest is not known. That table supplies the V and J calls and clone size; D and trimming were determined from the DNA. This sample is represented by over 850,000 clones; roughly 74% of them were singletons. 0.5% to 0.6% of the sample is held by the ten biggest clonotypes.

Donors were healthy HIV-negative adults with no recently reported acute infections or vaccinations. Every donor was a Caucasian adult living in Nashville, Tennessee, USA. Magnetic negative selection was used to enrich CD4+ T cells, after which naive cells were positively selected on CD45RA and the negative fraction became the memory subset. Blood was collected by leukapheresis, and PBMCs were isolated by Ficoll-Histopaque density gradient centrifugation and then cryopreserved in liquid nitrogen vapor phase. Purity and quantity of every magnetically sorted T cell population were checked by analytical flow cytometry. Genomic DNA was isolated from each sorted fraction and quantified by UV absorbance on a Nanodrop 2000c. General conclusions and limits of the study: Across a handful of donors, about 5.2% of naive CD4, approximately 3.6% of naive CD8, around 2.5% of memory CD4, and 0.4% of memory CD8 clonotypes were shared. The small number of donors limited the genetic and exposure-history diversity represented. Higher generation probabilities were observed for clonotypes shared by all four sorted-subset donors than for non-shared clonotypes. Naive subsets generally had larger estimated clonotype richness than memory subsets. Only blood was sampled, and tissue TCR repertoires likely differ from those in blood. Incomplete sequencing was indicated by rarefaction of sorted-subset datasets, despite the large sequencing depth. Based on pairwise subsampling, the degree of clonotype sharing among donors was expected to be affected by sequencing depth.

The specimen sequenced was memory CD4+ T cells from PBMCs. Taken with the paper, the label for cell subset or site translates to: CD45RA-negative fraction. The clonotype originates from a young man in good health. Some clones in this sample may be carry-over from other donors' samples. The chain was built from TRBV9 and TRBJ1-1, with the D gene uncertain. DNA sequence: TGTGCCAGCAGCGTAGTATCCGCGGGGATGAACACTGAAGCTTTCTTT. Its product reads: CASSVVSAGMNTEAFF.